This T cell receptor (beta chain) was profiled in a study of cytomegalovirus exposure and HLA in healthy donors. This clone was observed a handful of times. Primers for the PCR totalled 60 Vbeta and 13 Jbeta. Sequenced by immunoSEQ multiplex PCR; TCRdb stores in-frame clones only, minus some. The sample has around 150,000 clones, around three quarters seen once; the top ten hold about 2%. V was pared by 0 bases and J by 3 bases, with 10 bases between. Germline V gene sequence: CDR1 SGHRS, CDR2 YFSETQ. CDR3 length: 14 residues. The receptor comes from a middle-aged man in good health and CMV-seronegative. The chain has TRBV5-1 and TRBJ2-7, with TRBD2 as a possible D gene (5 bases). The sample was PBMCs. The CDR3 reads CASSLATADYEQYF. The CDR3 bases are TGCGCCAGCAGCTTGGCTACAGCGGACTACGAGCAGTACTTC.